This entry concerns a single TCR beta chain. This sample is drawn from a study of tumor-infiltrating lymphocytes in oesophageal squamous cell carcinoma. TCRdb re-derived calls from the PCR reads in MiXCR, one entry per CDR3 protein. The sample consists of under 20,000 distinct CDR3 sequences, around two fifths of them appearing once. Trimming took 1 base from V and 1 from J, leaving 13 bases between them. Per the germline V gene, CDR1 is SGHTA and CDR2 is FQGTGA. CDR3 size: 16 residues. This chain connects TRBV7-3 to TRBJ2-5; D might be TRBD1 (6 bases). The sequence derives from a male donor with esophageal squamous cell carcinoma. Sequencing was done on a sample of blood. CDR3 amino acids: CASSLNAQGSQETQYF. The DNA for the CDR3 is TGTGCCAGCAGCTTAAATGCCCAGGGGAGCCAAGAGACCCAGTACTTC.